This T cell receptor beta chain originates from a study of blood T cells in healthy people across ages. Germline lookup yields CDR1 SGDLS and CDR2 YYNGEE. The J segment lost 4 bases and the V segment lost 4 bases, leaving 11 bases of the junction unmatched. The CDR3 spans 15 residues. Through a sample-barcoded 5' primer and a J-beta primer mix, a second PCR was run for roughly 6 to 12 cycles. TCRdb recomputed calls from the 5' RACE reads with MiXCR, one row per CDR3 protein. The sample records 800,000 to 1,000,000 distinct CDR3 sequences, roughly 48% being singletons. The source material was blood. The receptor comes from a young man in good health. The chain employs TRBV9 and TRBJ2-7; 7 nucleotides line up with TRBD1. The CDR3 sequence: CASSTSYGTAYEQYF. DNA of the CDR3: TGTGCCAGCAGCACCAGCTACGGGACAGCTTACGAGCAGTACTTC.